Listed here are 25 T cell receptor beta chains from one sample, sequenced in a study of blood T cell repertoires in COVID-19. Some clones are missing from TCRdb's copy, which holds only in-frame ones; the method was immunoSEQ multiplex PCR. The repertoire holds approximately 400,000 clones, with 80% to 90% as singletons. Sequenced: PBMCs or T cells enriched from blood (not recorded which). The source is a man aged 25 to 40 who had recovered from COVID-19.

This chain connects TRBV6-2 or TRBV6-3 to TRBJ1-5; TRBD1 aligns across 9 bases. Trimming removed 5 bases from V and 2 bases from J; junction bases left unmatched: 7. In germline, CDR1 is MNHEY, CDR2 SVGEGT. This CDR3 comprises 16 residues. For the CDR3, the DNA is TGTGCCAGCAGTCCACAGACAGGGGGTGGCAATCAGCCCCAGCATTTT. Its protein is CASSPQTGGGNQPQHF.

The V gene is TRBV5-1, the J gene TRBJ1-1, with TRBD1 matching 11 bases. V trimming: 4 bases; J trimming: 10 bases; junction bases outside the gene matches: 6. CDR1 is SGHRS and CDR2 is YFSETQ in the germline V gene. CDR3 length equals 13 residues. CDR3 in amino acids: CASSPGQGATAFF. The CDR3 coding sequence is TGCGCCAGCAGCCCCGGACAGGGGGCTACAGCTTTCTTT.

The chain employs TRBV19 and TRBJ2-5; D is uncertain. Looked up from germline, CDR1 is LNHDA and CDR2 is SQIVND (reference sequence). V lost 3 bases and J 3 bases, leaving 8 bases between the germline ends. This CDR3 contains 13 residues. The CDR3 reads CASSMNRKETQYF. CDR3 coding DNA: TGTGCCAGTAGTATGAATAGAAAAGAGACCCAGTACTTC.

This chain connects TRBV6-5 to TRBJ1-1; the D gene is possibly TRBD1 (6 bases). This CDR3 contains 14 residues. CDR1 and CDR2 (germline): MNHEY, SVGAGI. Trimming cost V 0 bases and J 10 bases, with 15 bases left between them. CDR3 loop: CASSYSRGLGPAFF. Here the CDR3 DNA reads TGTGCCAGCAGTTACTCGCGGGGGCTGGGCCCAGCTTTCTTT.

V usage is TRBV14 and J usage is TRBJ1-1, with D possibly being TRBD1 (6 bases). This CDR3 region has 14 residues. Germline values: CDR1 SGHDN, CDR2 FVKESK. Trimming stripped 5 bases from V and 4 bases from J, with 14 bases between. CDR3 sequence reads: CASSAQTGFTEAFF. For the CDR3, the DNA is TGTGCCAGCAGCGCTCAGACAGGATTCACTGAAGCTTTCTTT.

This clone was seen repeatedly, ten times or more. The chain couples TRBV4-1 to TRBJ2-2; D possibly corresponds to TRBD1 (5 bases). Trimming removed 4 bases at V and 0 bases at J, with 12 bases between. The CDR3 contains 16 residues. The V gene's germline CDR1 is MGHRA and CDR2 YSYEKL. The CDR3 sequence: CASSLGHTTNTGELFF. CDR3 DNA sequence: TGCGCCAGCAGCCTAGGACACACAACGAACACCGGGGAGCTGTTTTTT.

This chain connects TRBV5-6 to TRBJ1-2; 7 bases agree with TRBD1. The CDR3 consists of 15 residues. CDR1 SGHDT and CDR2 YYEEEE come from the germline V gene. With 3 bases clipped from V and 6 bases from J, the junction kept 11 bases outside the gene matches. The CDR3 loop reads CASSSPTGTVHGYTF. CDR3 in DNA: TGTGCCAGCAGCTCGCCTACCGGGACAGTCCATGGCTACACCTTC. Together with reference TRBV5-6 and TRBJ1-2, the CDR3 gives the full variable domain: DAGVTQSPTHLIKTRGQQVTLRCSPKSGHDTVSWYQQALGQGPQFIFQYYEEEERQRGNFPDRFSGHQFPNYSSELNVNALLLGDSALYLCASSSPTGTVHGYTFGSGTRLTVV.

The chain has TRBV9 and TRBJ1-2; 7 bases align to TRBD1. The CDR3 is 14 residues long. CDR1 SGDLS and CDR2 YYNGEE come from the germline V gene. Germline trimming cut 3 bases from V and 4 bases from J; bases unmatched to any gene: 6. As DNA, the CDR3 is TGTGCCAGCAGCGACGGAGGGGGCGGCTATGGCTACACCTTC. Protein product: CASSDGGGGYGYTF.

The chain uses TRBV6-5 and TRBJ2-7, with a tentative D call TRBD1 (5 bases). Germline CDR1 MNHEY, CDR2 SVGAGI. The ends were cut back, 6 bases at V and 1 base at J, with 16 bases in the middle. The CDR3 sequence is 15 residues long. This chain's CDR3 is CASSPPLTASYEQYF. In DNA form, the CDR3 reads TGTGCCAGCAGCCCCCCCCTGACAGCATCCTACGAGCAGTACTTC.

The rearrangement uses TRBV6-1 and TRBJ2-3; 8 bases align to TRBD2. Germline V gene data show CDR1 as MNHNS and CDR2 as SASEGT. This CDR3 spans 14 amino acids. With V trimmed by 0 bases and J by 11 bases, 7 bases remained unmatched. The CDR3 region has the DNA TGTGCCAGCAGTGAAGCGGTCGAGCGGGGGTTGCAGTATTTT. It translates to CASSEAVERGLQYF.

The gene calls are TRBV5-4 and TRBJ2-7, with 8 bases fitting TRBD2. Germline V gene sequence: CDR1 SGHNT, CDR2 YYREEE (reference sequence). The CDR3 extends over 13 amino acids. J gave up 1 base and V 4 bases, and 1 base lay outside the gene matches. In nucleotides, the CDR3 is TGTGCCAGCAGCAGCGGGGGTTCCTACGAGCAGTACTTC. The encoded protein is CASSSGGSYEQYF.

The gene calls are TRBV5-1 and TRBJ2-5; D is ambiguous. This CDR3 has 13 residues. Per the germline V gene, CDR1 is SGHRS and CDR2 is YFSETQ. Deletions cut 1 base from V and 3 bases from J, with 7 bases between. The CDR3 DNA reads TGCGCCAGCAGCTTGTGGAGCGAAGAGACCCAGTACTTC. Residues: CASSLWSEETQYF.

This chain connects TRBV11-2 to TRBJ2-7; the match to TRBD2 covers 8 bases. The CDR3 has 14 residues. J gave up 3 bases and V 5 bases, and 6 bases lay outside the gene matches. Germline CDR1 and CDR2: SGHAT and FQNNGV. This chain's CDR3 is CASSEAGGHYEQYF. The CDR3, as DNA: TGTGCCAGCAGCGAGGCGGGGGGCCACTACGAGCAGTACTTC.

This rearrangement joins TRBV6-5 to TRBJ2-1; D is perhaps TRBD2 (7 bases). V was shortened by 2 bases and J by 7 bases, with 15 bases between the two germline ends. The CDR3 runs 15 residues. Germline loops: CDR1 MNHEY, CDR2 SVGAGI. The DNA for the CDR3 is TGTGCCAGCAGTTACGGGGGGGCCAGTGGGAATGAGCAGTTCTTC. This codes for CASSYGGASGNEQFF.

The V call is TRBV2, the J call TRBJ2-7; 9 bases fit TRBD1. Germline CDR1 reads SNHLY; CDR2 reads FYNNEI. The CDR3 sequence is 13 residues long. J gave up 3 bases and V 8 bases, and 5 bases lay outside the gene matches. In DNA form, the CDR3 reads TGTGCCAGCGGACAGGGGTTTGGCTACGAGCAGTACTTC. Protein: CASGQGFGYEQYF.

The J gene is TRBJ1-4, the V gene TRBV6-5, with 7 positions matching TRBD1. Germline V gene data show CDR1 as MNHEY and CDR2 as SVGAGI. The CDR3 is 12 residues long. The ends lost 7 bases at V and 8 bases at J; junction bases unmatched: 4. CDR3 protein: CASKQGNEKLFF. CDR3 in DNA: TGTGCCAGCAAACAGGGGAACGAAAAACTGTTTTTT.

The gene calls are TRBV6-2 or TRBV6-3 and TRBJ1-1; perhaps TRBD1 as D (5 bases). Trimming cost V 0 bases and J 3 bases, with 11 bases left between them. CDR1 MNHEY and CDR2 SVGEGT come from the germline V gene. CDR3 length: 15 residues. CDR3 in amino acids: CASSYSDGGYTEAFF. The CDR3 nucleotides read TGTGCCAGCAGTTACTCGGACGGGGGGTACACTGAAGCTTTCTTT.

The rearrangement joins TRBV12-3 or TRBV12-4 to TRBJ2-7; 8 positions agree with TRBD1. This CDR3 region has 13 residues. Trimming removed 4 bases from V and 6 bases from J; junction bases left unmatched: 5. The CDR3 bases are TGTGCCAGCAGTTCGTGGACAGGGACCGAGCAGTACTTC. This gives the protein CASSSWTGTEQYF.

The chain links TRBV18 to TRBJ1-5; 10 bases match TRBD1. J lost 5 bases, V lost 6 bases, and 10 bases had no gene match. CDR1 and CDR2 (germline): KGHSH, LQKENI. There are 16 residues in the CDR3. For the CDR3, the DNA is TGTGCCAGCTCGTCGACCGGGACAGGGGCTTATCAGCCCCAGCATTTT. The encoded protein is CASSSTGTGAYQPQHF.

The V call is TRBV5-5, the J call TRBJ1-6; 7 nucleotides match TRBD1. Germline CDR1 is SGHKS and CDR2 is YYEKEE (reference sequence). The CDR3 is 16 residues long. V was pared by 4 bases and J by 11 bases, with 15 bases of the junction left unmatched. Here the CDR3 DNA reads TGTGCCAGCAGCCCTCAACGGGACAGAGGGGAACCACCCCTCCACTTT. Translated: CASSPQRDRGEPPLHF.

The sample holds a few counts of this clone. V and J are TRBV19 and TRBJ1-1; possible D gene TRBD1, 6 bases. The V and J ends lost 4 bases and 5 bases respectively, with 11 bases between them. The germline V gene has CDR1 LNHDA and CDR2 SQIVND (reference sequence). The CDR3 loop spans 13 amino acids. The CDR3 loop reads CASSTTRGTEAFF. CDR3 DNA sequence: TGTGCCAGTAGTACCACCAGGGGAACTGAAGCTTTCTTT. The whole variable domain, remainder taken from reference TRBV19 and TRBJ1-1, is DGGITQSPKYLFRKEGQNVTLSCEQNLNHDAMYWYRQDPGQGLRLIYYSQIVNDFQKGDIAEGYSVSREKKESFPLTVTSAQKNPTAFYLCASSTTRGTEAFFGQGTRLTVV.

This chain uses TRBV6-5 with TRBJ1-2; D is ambiguous. This CDR3 spans 14 amino acids. Per germline, CDR1 MNHEY and CDR2 SVGAGI. V lost 5 bases, J lost 0 bases, and 10 bases lay in between. Written as DNA, the CDR3 is TGTGCCAGCAGTACGACTGGAGCTAACTATGGCTACACCTTC. As protein: CASSTTGANYGYTF.

The chain links TRBV25-1 to TRBJ2-3; 7 nucleotides match TRBD1. Trimming removed 9 bases from V and 2 bases from J; junction bases left unmatched: 5. CDR3 length: 13 residues. CDR1 and CDR2 (germline): MGHDK, SYGVNS. CDR3 loop: CASRQGSTDTQYF. CDR3 nucleotides: TGTGCCAGTCGACAGGGTTCCACAGATACGCAGTATTTT.

The chain recombines TRBV5-1 with TRBJ1-1; 10 positions agree with TRBD1. This CDR3 is built from 14 residues. V shed 7 bases and J 5 bases; nucleotides not matched to a gene: 8. Germline loops: CDR1 SGHRS, CDR2 YFSETQ. This CDR3 is CASAVGTGVTEAFF. CDR3 in DNA: TGCGCCAGCGCTGTAGGGACAGGGGTGACTGAAGCTTTCTTT.

This clone is a singleton in its sample. V is TRBV19 and J is TRBJ1-2; no clear D gene. This CDR3 spans 13 amino acids. CDR1 LNHDA and CDR2 SQIVND come from the germline V gene (reference sequence). V was shortened by 2 bases and J by 3 bases, with 7 bases between the two germline ends. The CDR3 sequence: CASSIQEYYGYTF. The CDR3 DNA sequence: TGTGCCAGTAGTATACAAGAGTACTATGGCTACACCTTC.